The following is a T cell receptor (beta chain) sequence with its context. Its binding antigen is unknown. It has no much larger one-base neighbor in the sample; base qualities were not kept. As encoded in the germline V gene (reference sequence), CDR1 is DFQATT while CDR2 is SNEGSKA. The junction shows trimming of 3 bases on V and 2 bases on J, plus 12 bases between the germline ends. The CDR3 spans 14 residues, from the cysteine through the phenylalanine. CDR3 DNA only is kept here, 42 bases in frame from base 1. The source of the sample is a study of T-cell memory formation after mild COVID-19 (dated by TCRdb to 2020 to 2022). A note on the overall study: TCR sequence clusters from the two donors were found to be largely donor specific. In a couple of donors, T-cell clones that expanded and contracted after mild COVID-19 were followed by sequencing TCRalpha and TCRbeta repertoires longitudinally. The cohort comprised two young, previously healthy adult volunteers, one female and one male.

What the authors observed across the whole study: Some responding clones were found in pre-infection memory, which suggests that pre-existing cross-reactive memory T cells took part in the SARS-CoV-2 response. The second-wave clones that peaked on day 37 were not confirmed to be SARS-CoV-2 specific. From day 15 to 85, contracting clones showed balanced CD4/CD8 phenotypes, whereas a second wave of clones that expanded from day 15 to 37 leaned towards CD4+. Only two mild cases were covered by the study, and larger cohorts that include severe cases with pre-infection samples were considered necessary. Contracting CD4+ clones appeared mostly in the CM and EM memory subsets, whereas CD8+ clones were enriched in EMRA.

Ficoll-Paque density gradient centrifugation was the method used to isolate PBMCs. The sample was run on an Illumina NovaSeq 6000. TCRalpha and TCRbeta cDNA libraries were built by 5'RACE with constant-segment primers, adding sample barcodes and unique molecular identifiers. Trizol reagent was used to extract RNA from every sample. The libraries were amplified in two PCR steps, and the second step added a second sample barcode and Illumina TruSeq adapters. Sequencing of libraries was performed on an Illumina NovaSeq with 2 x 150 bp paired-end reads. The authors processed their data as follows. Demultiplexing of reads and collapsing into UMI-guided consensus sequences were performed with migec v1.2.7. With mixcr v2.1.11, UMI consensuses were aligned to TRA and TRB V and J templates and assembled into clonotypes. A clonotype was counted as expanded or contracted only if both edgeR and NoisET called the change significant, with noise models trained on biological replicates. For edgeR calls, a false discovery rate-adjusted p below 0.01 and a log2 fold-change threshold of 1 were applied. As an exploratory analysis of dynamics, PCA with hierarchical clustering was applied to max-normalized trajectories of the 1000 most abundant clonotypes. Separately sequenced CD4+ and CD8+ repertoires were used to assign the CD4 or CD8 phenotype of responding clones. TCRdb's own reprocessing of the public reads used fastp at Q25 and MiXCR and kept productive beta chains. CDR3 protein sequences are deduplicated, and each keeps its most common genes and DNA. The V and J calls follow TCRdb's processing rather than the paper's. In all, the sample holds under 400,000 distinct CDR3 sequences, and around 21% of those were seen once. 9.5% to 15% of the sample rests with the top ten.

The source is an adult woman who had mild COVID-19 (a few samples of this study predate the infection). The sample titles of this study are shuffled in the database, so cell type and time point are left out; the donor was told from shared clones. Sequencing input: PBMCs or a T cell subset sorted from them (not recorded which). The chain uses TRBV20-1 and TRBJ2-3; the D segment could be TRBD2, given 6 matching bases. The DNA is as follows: TGCAGTGCTAGGGACTACGATGCCACAGATACGCAGTATTTT. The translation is CSARDYDATDTQYF.